One sample yielded the 9 T cell receptor beta chains listed below, sequenced in a study of cytomegalovirus exposure and HLA in healthy donors. The PCR used 60 Vbeta and 13 Jbeta primers. Only in-frame clones appear in the TCRdb table, and some are missing; sequencing was by immunoSEQ multiplex PCR. The sample includes 180,000 or so clones, about three quarters of them seen just once. Sequenced material: PBMCs. These receptors all come from a young man in good health and CMV-seronegative.

The CDR3 loop reads CASSEGGTEAFF. Written as DNA, the CDR3 is TGTGCCAGCAGTGAGGGAGGCACTGAAGCTTTCTTT. The chain uses TRBV6-6 and TRBJ1-1; no reliable D call. This CDR3 has 12 residues. The V gene's germline CDR1 is MNHNY and CDR2 SVGAGI (reference sequence). The V gene lost 5 bases and the J gene lost 4 bases, with 8 bases spanning the gap.

This clone was counted a few times. The chain links TRBV5-4 to TRBJ1-4; 10 bases agree with TRBD1. CDR1 is SGHNT and CDR2 is YYREEE in the germline V gene (reference sequence). The CDR3 totals 14 residues. V gave up 3 bases and J gave up 7 bases; unmatched junction bases: 3. The CDR3 bases are TGTGCCAGCAGCTGGGGGGACAGGGGTGAAAAACTGTTTTTT. This sequence encodes CASSWGDRGEKLFF.

The chain recombines TRBV5-4 with TRBJ2-4; D perhaps matches TRBD2 (7 bases). V was shortened by 0 bases and J by 5 bases, with 12 bases between the two germline ends. This CDR3 is built from 15 residues. CDR1 SGHNT and CDR2 YYREEE come from the germline V gene (reference sequence). In DNA form, the CDR3 reads TGTGCCAGCAGCTTGGGGGGGGGCAGAGAAAACATTCAGTACTTC. This encodes CASSLGGGRENIQYF.

The chain combines TRBV5-1 with TRBJ2-5; 9 nucleotides agree with TRBD2. Germline V gene data show CDR1 as SGHRS and CDR2 as YFSETQ. V was clipped by 4 bases and J by 6 bases; unmatched bases: 13. This CDR3 is 16 amino acids long. The CDR3 sequence is CASSPGSGRSPQTQYF. Written as DNA, the CDR3 is TGCGCCAGCAGCCCCGGGAGCGGGAGGAGTCCGCAGACCCAGTACTTC.

In its sample, this clone was seen once. This chain links TRBV11-2 with TRBJ1-1, with D unresolved. Trimming shortened V by 7 bases and J by 2 bases, and 17 bases separated the two germline ends. CDR3 length: 15 residues. Germline lookup yields CDR1 SGHAT and CDR2 FQNNGV. CDR3 residues: CASTPVGRSNTEAFF. As DNA, the CDR3 is TGTGCCAGCACCCCCGTGGGGAGGAGCAACACTGAAGCTTTCTTT.

The V gene is TRBV2, the J gene TRBJ2-2, with D unclear. Germline V lookup: CDR1 SNHLY, CDR2 FYNNEI. CDR3 length equals 15 residues. V was trimmed by 6 bases and J by 8 bases, leaving 19 bases between them. CDR3 nucleotide sequence: TGTGCCAGCAGCGGAGTAGGCACCGCCGGGGGGGAGCTGTTTTTT. Translation: CASSGVGTAGGELFF.

This clone has just one count. The sample carries other DNA sequences with the same CDR3. This rearrangement joins TRBV28 to TRBJ1-2; 9 positions match TRBD1. V shed 6 bases, J shed 6 bases, and the junction held 8 bases outside the gene matches. Germline loops: CDR1 MDHEN, CDR2 SYDVKM. The CDR3 loop spans 14 amino acids. This CDR3 is CASSPGTGRDGYTF. The CDR3 DNA is TGTGCCAGCAGCCCTGGGACAGGGCGGGATGGCTACACCTTC.

This chain connects TRBV2 to TRBJ1-4, with TRBD1 identical over 9 bases. The V and J ends lost 5 bases and 0 bases, in that order; junction bases with no gene match: 4. This CDR3 spans 16 amino acids. Germline CDR1 and CDR2: SNHLY and FYNNEI. CDR3 nucleotide sequence: TGTGCCAGCAGTCTGGACAGGGGCACAACTAATGAAAAACTGTTTTTT. Protein: CASSLDRGTTNEKLFF.

The V call is TRBV13, the J call TRBJ2-2, with 8 bases fitting TRBD2. This CDR3 spans 15 amino acids. Germline loops: CDR1 PRHDT, CDR2 FYEKMQ (reference sequence). Germline trimming cut 6 bases from V and 7 bases from J; bases unmatched to any gene: 10. Here the CDR3 reads CASRRTSGANGELFF. CDR3 DNA sequence: TGTGCCAGCAGGCGCACTAGCGGTGCAAACGGGGAGCTGTTTTTT.